These 21 T cell receptor beta chains originate from one sample sequenced in a study of blood T cells in healthy people across ages. A J-beta primer mix and a sample-barcoded 5' primer were used in a second PCR of roughly 6 to 12 cycles. TCRdb processed the 5' RACE reads anew with MiXCR; each CDR3 protein has one entry. Of around 1,500,000 distinct CDR3 sequences listed, about 40% are singletons. Input material: blood. The receptors here all came from a woman between 18 and 30 years old in good health.

This clonotype was counted only a few times. This chain joins TRBV3-1 and TRBJ2-5; 8 nucleotides agree with TRBD2. Germline V CDR1 and CDR2: LGHDT, YNNKEL (reference sequence). The CDR3 extends over 15 amino acids. After removal of 4 bases from V and 5 bases from J, the junction contained 9 bases not matched to a gene. The CDR3 nucleotides are TGTGCCAGCAGCCCTCTAGCGGGCGACGGGGAGACCCAGTACTTC. As protein: CASSPLAGDGETQYF.

This chain uses TRBV4-1 with TRBJ1-2; D is ambiguous. The germline V gene encodes CDR1 MGHRA and CDR2 YSYEKL. There are 18 residues in the CDR3. V dropped 1 base and J dropped 1 base, with 19 bases sitting between them. The CDR3 DNA reads TGCGCCAGCAGCCAAGTTGTCGGGATACTACGCTTTAACTATGGCTACACCTTC. The encoded protein is CASSQVVGILRFNYGYTF.

The rearrangement joins TRBV12-3 or TRBV12-4 to TRBJ1-5, with D tentatively TRBD1 (5 bases). The CDR3 covers 14 residues. Trimming took off 7 bases at V and 8 bases at J, with 18 bases between the two ends. The CDR3 loop reads CASTNWGGAEPQHF. For the CDR3, the DNA is TGTGCCAGCACCAATTGGGGGGGAGCGGAGCCCCAGCATTTT.

In its sample, this clonotype was seen a few times. The chain links TRBV6-1 to TRBJ1-4, with D perhaps TRBD1 (5 bases). CDR1 is MNHNS and CDR2 is SASEGT in the germline V gene. V gave up 5 bases and J gave up 0 bases, with 16 bases separating them. This CDR3 has 17 amino acids. The CDR3 DNA is TGTGCCAGCAGTATTAACCCCGGGACCCCAACTAATGAAAAACTGTTTTTT. Protein sequence: CASSINPGTPTNEKLFF.

The gene calls are TRBV4-1 and TRBJ2-7; D is unclear. The CDR3 spans 12 residues. Trimming took 2 bases from V and 7 from J, leaving 9 bases between them. CDR1 is MGHRA, CDR2 YSYEKL, per germline. In nucleotides, the CDR3 is TGCGCCAGCAGCCAACCCCCGGGTGAGCAGTACTTC. It yields the protein CASSQPPGEQYF.

The chain uses TRBV7-8 and TRBJ2-4, with D unclear. The DNA matches TRBJ2-7 better at its end, which makes the J call doubtful. The V gene's germline CDR1 is SGHVS and CDR2 FQNEAQ. This CDR3 has 16 amino acids. The CDR3 region is CASSFGVWLGTYEQYF. DNA for the CDR3: TGTGCCAGCAGCTTTGGGGTGTGGCTGGGGACCTACGAGCAGTACTTC.

The J gene is TRBJ2-6, the V gene TRBV2, with D uncertain. CDR1 and CDR2 (germline): SNHLY, FYNNEI. The CDR3 consists of 15 residues. V was trimmed by 4 bases and J by 0 bases, leaving 7 bases between them. For the CDR3, the DNA is TGTGCCAGCAGTGGCGAATTCTCTGGGGCCAACGTCCTGACTTTC. It translates to CASSGEFSGANVLTF.

The gene calls are TRBV28 and TRBJ2-4; D ambiguous. The CDR3 extends over 14 amino acids. Trimming left V 8 bases short and J 1 base short, with 12 bases between. Germline CDR1 is MDHEN and CDR2 is SYDVKM. This CDR3 is CASERRFAKNIQYF. The CDR3 nucleotides are TGTGCCAGCGAAAGGCGGTTTGCCAAAAACATTCAGTACTTC.

The gene calls are TRBV28 and TRBJ2-7; D may match TRBD1 or TRBD2 (6 bases each). CDR3 size: 14 residues. Trimming pared 10 bases from V and 4 bases from J, leaving 20 bases between. In germline, CDR1 is MDHEN, CDR2 SYDVKM. The CDR3 nucleotides are TGTGCCACCCAATCCTTCGGGGGCGCGTACGAGCAGTACTTC. It is translated as CATQSFGGAYEQYF.

As to this clonotype: A much more abundant neighbour one base away suggests this may be a read error. The V and J genes are TRBV6-5 and TRBJ1-1; D call uncertain. CDR1 is MNHEY, CDR2 SVGAGI, per germline. This CDR3 spans 13 amino acids. In DNA form, the CDR3 reads TGTGCCAGCAGTATGAGCAAGAACACTGAAACTTTCTTT. Translation: CASSMSKNTETFF.

This clonotype was seen just once. The rearrangement links TRBV9 to TRBJ2-5; unclear D gene. This CDR3 comprises 13 residues. V gave up 3 bases and J gave up 11 bases, with 17 bases separating them. CDR1 is SGDLS, CDR2 YYNGEE, per germline. The CDR3 is CASSGGDLNEQYF. The CDR3 nucleotides are TGTGCCAGCAGCGGAGGAGACCTCAATGAGCAGTACTTC.

The chain employs TRBV7-9 and TRBJ1-2, with a possible D match to TRBD1 (5 bases). V was cut by 3 bases and J by 8 bases, with 10 bases left in between. This CDR3 comprises 12 residues. The germline V gene has CDR1 SEHNR and CDR2 FQNEAQ (reference sequence). The CDR3 region is CASSFVRDGYTF. Here the CDR3 DNA reads TGTGCCAGCAGCTTCGTACGGGACGGCTACACCTTC.

In this sample, this clonotype turned up once. The chain combines TRBV20-1 with TRBJ2-5; D might be TRBD1 (6 bases). The germline V gene encodes CDR1 DFQATT and CDR2 SNEGSKA (reference sequence). The CDR3 totals 14 residues. V shed 1 base and J shed 0 bases, with 9 bases lying between them. The CDR3: CSARGQGYQETQYF. The CDR3 DNA is TGCAGTGCTAGAGGTCAGGGGTACCAAGAGACCCAGTACTTC.

The chain recombines TRBV15 with TRBJ2-5; 9 bases fit TRBD2. Unmatched junction bases numbered 8, after V lost 4 bases and J lost 5 bases. Looked up from germline, CDR1 is LNHNV and CDR2 is YYDKDF (reference sequence). This CDR3 region has 15 residues. CDR3 nucleotide sequence: TGTGCCACCAGCAAGGTCCTGGGGACTAGCGAGACCCAGTACTTC. Its protein product is CATSKVLGTSETQYF.

This clonotype was seen only a few times. The chain joins TRBV4-2 to TRBJ2-7; no clear D. In germline, CDR1 is LGHNA, CDR2 YNFKEQ. Trimming pared 4 bases from V and 4 bases from J, leaving 11 bases between. The CDR3 has 13 amino acids. The CDR3 nucleotides read TGTGCCAGCAGCCCAACCGGTCAATACGAGCAGTACTTC. This codes for CASSPTGQYEQYF.

V usage is TRBV20-1 and J usage is TRBJ2-3; 9 bases are a match to TRBD2. The CDR3 covers 20 residues. The germline V gene encodes CDR1 DFQATT and CDR2 SNEGSKA (reference sequence). After removal of 0 bases from V and 0 bases from J, the junction contained 16 bases not matched to a gene. In DNA form, the CDR3 reads TGCAGTGCTAGAGAGGGACTAGCCCTGGGACTGTACTCTAGCACAGATACGCAGTATTTT. This encodes CSAREGLALGLYSSTDTQYF.

This clonotype turned up a few times. One end of the junction is discordant with germline, which a read error may explain. The chain carries TRBV5-1 and TRBJ2-2; no clear D gene. CDR1 and CDR2 from the germline V gene are SGHRS and YFSETQ. The CDR3 extends over 14 amino acids. In DNA, the CDR3 is TGTGCCAGCAGCCTCGACACGAACACCGGGGAGCTGTTTTTT. It encodes CASSLDTNTGELFF. The whole variable domain, remainder taken from reference TRBV5-1 and TRBJ2-2, is KAGVTQTPRYLIKTRGQQVTLSCSPISGHRSVSWYQQTPGQGLQFLFEYFSETQRNKGNFPGRFSGRQFSNSRSEMNVSTLELGDSALYLCASSLDTNTGELFFGEGSRLTVL.

This sequence joins TRBV18 and TRBJ2-1; 7 bases are a match to TRBD2. This CDR3 comprises 17 residues. J gave up 0 bases and V 0 bases, and 5 bases lay outside the gene matches. Germline V gene data show CDR1 as KGHSH and CDR2 as LQKENI. As DNA, the CDR3 is TGTGCCAGCTCACCACCGCTAGCGGAGAGCTCCTACAATGAGCAGTTCTTC. Amino acids: CASSPPLAESSYNEQFF.

The chain has TRBV7-9 and TRBJ2-3, with D maybe TRBD2 (5 bases). Trimming pared 4 bases from V and 2 bases from J, leaving 19 bases between. Per germline, CDR1 SEHNR and CDR2 FQNEAQ (reference sequence). The CDR3 loop spans 17 amino acids. The CDR3 here is CASSSPVTGLLTDTQYF. CDR3 nucleotides: TGTGCCAGCAGCTCCCCGGTAACCGGACTTCTCACAGATACGCAGTATTTT.

As concerns this clonotype: One junction end disagrees with the germline gene, perhaps due to a read error. The rearrangement links TRBV6-5 to TRBJ2-7, with D perhaps TRBD2 (5 bases). CDR3 length equals 15 residues. CDR1 and CDR2 from the germline V gene are MNHEY and SVGAGI. The CDR3, as DNA: TGTGCCAGCAGTCCCTGGGAGCGGCCCAGCTACGAGCGGTACTTC. As protein: CASSPWERPSYERYF.

This clonotype was counted a few times. This chain links TRBV7-9 with TRBJ2-4, with D perhaps matching TRBD2 (6 bases). There are 13 residues in the CDR3. V was cut by 5 bases and J by 8 bases, with 13 bases left in between. CDR1 and CDR2 (germline): SEHNR, FQNEAQ (reference sequence). The CDR3 is CASSPQSGDIQYF. The CDR3 coding sequence is TGTGCCAGCAGCCCGCAATCGGGGGACATTCAGTACTTC. Variable domain in full (rest from reference TRBV7-9 and TRBJ2-4): DTGVSQNPRHKITKRGQNVTFRCDPISEHNRLYWYRQTLGQGPEFLTYFQNEAQLEKSRLLSDRFSAERPKGSFSTLEIQRTEQGDSAMYLCASSPQSGDIQYFGAGTRLSVL.